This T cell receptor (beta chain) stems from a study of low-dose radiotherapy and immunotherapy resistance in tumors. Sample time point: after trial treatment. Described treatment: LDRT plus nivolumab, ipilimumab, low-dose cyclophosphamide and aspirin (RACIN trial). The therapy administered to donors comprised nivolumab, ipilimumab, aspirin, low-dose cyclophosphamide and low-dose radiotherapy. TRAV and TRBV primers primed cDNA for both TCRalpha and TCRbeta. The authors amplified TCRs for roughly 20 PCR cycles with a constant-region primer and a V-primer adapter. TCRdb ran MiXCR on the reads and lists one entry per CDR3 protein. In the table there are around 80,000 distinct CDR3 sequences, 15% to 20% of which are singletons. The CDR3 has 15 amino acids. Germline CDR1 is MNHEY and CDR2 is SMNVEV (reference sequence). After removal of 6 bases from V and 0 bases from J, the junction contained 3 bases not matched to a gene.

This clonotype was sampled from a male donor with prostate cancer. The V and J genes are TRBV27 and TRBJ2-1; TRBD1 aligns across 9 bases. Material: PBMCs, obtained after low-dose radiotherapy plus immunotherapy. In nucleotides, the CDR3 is TGTGCCAGCAGCCGGGGACAGGGCTCCTACAATGAGCAGTTCTTC. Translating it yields CASSRGQGSYNEQFF.